Presented here are 25 T cell receptor beta chains from one specimen sequenced in a study of control samples from healthy donors and cancer patients. The table came from immunoSEQ multiplex PCR; TCRdb's copy has only in-frame clones and leaves some out. Of 75,000 to 90,000 clones listed, about nine tenths were seen once; the top ten hold around a fifth. Sequencing was carried out using blood. These receptors originate from a man aged 25-45 years in good health.

CDR3 nucleotides: TGTGCCAGCAGCTTAGCTGGCGGGGGGGGAACAAGTGAGCAGTTCTTC. Translated: CASSLAGGGGTSEQFF. The rearrangement uses TRBV7-9 and TRBJ2-1, with 9 nucleotides matching TRBD2. J gave up 9 bases and V 0 bases, and 9 bases lay outside the gene matches. The CDR3 is 16 residues long. CDR1 and CDR2 from the germline V gene are SEHNR and FQNEAQ (reference sequence).

V is TRBV18 and J is TRBJ2-5; unclear D gene. Looked up from germline, CDR1 is KGHSH and CDR2 is LQKENI. Between the trimmed V and J ends, which lost 2 bases and 0 bases, there was a span of 10 bases. This CDR3 comprises 15 residues. The DNA for the CDR3 is TGTGCCAGCTCACCAGGTTCCGCGAACCAAGAGACCCAGTACTTC. Its translation is CASSPGSANQETQYF.

The chain joins TRBV2 to TRBJ2-3; no clear D gene. Trimming took off 4 bases at V and 2 bases at J, with 7 bases between the two ends. From germline, CDR1 is SNHLY and CDR2 FYNNEI. This CDR3 is built from 13 residues. The CDR3 sequence: CASSVEFTDTQYF. The CDR3 nucleotides are TGTGCCAGCAGTGTTGAGTTCACAGATACGCAGTATTTT. The complete variable domain, with remaining parts taken from reference TRBV2 and TRBJ2-3, reads EPEVTQTPSHQVTQMGQEVILRCVPISNHLYFYWYRQILGQKVEFLVSFYNNEISEKSEIFDDQFSVERPDGSNFTLKIRSTKLEDSAMYFCASSVEFTDTQYFGPGTRLTVL.

The J gene is TRBJ1-2, the V gene TRBV25-1; TRBD1 aligns across 7 bases. With 3 bases clipped from V and 5 bases from J, the junction kept 3 bases outside the gene matches. The germline V gene has CDR1 MGHDK and CDR2 SYGVNS. This CDR3 spans 13 amino acids. DNA of the CDR3: TGTGCCAGCAGTGAGGCAGGGGGGTATGGCTACACCTTC. Protein sequence: CASSEAGGYGYTF.

The V gene is TRBV27, the J gene TRBJ2-6; D not certain. From germline, CDR1 is MNHEY and CDR2 SMNVEV (reference sequence). The CDR3 runs to 16 residues. With 2 bases removed from V and 3 bases from J, the gap between germline ends came to 11 bases. The CDR3 spells CASSLRWVGGANVLTF. CDR3 nucleotide sequence: TGTGCCAGCAGTTTACGGTGGGTGGGTGGGGCCAACGTCCTGACTTTC.

This chain connects TRBV7-9 to TRBJ2-5; the D gene is possibly TRBD2 (6 bases). The CDR3 consists of 12 residues. Trimming stripped 4 bases from V and 5 bases from J, with 8 bases between. Germline lookup yields CDR1 SEHNR and CDR2 FQNEAQ (reference sequence). The CDR3, as DNA: TGTGCCAGCAGCTGGCGGGGCGAGACCCAGTACTTC. Translated: CASSWRGETQYF. Filled out from reference TRBV7-9 and TRBJ2-5, the complete variable domain reads DTGVSQNPRHKITKRGQNVTFRCDPISEHNRLYWYRQTLGQGPEFLTYFQNEAQLEKSRLLSDRFSAERPKGSFSTLEIQRTEQGDSAMYLCASSWRGETQYFGPGTRLLVL.

The chain has TRBV4-1 and TRBJ1-1, with a weak D call TRBD1 (5 bases). Trimming shortened V by 1 base and J by 7 bases, and 13 bases separated the two germline ends. Germline V gives CDR1 MGHRA, CDR2 YSYEKL. The CDR3 loop spans 14 amino acids. The CDR3, as DNA: TGCGCCAGCAGCCAAGGGAGGGGATTGGGTGAAGCTTTCTTT. Translating gives CASSQGRGLGEAFF.

The CDR3 region is CASSLAGTGRADTQYF. The CDR3 bases are TGTGCCAGCAGCTTGGCAGGGACAGGGAGGGCAGATACGCAGTATTTT. V and J are TRBV5-6 and TRBJ2-3, with 9 nucleotides matching TRBD1. The CDR3 spans 16 residues. Looked up from germline, CDR1 is SGHDT and CDR2 is YYEEEE. V shed 0 bases and J 4 bases; nucleotides not matched to a gene: 6.

This clone was detected once. The CDR3, as DNA: TGTGCCAGCTCCTTAACAAGGGGGGGCCAAAACATTCAGTACTTC. It yields the protein CASSLTRGGQNIQYF. V and J are TRBV7-2 and TRBJ2-4; tentatively, D is TRBD2 (7 bases). The V gene's germline CDR1 is SGHTA and CDR2 FQGNSA. V was clipped by 8 bases and J by 5 bases, with 19 bases between them. CDR3 length: 15 residues. Filled out from reference TRBV7-2 and TRBJ2-4, the complete variable domain reads GAGVSQSPSNKVTEKGKDVELRCDPISGHTALYWYRQSLGQGLEFLIYFQGNSAPDKSGLPSDRFSAERTGGSVSTLTIQRTQQEDSAVYLCASSLTRGGQNIQYFGAGTRLSVL.

V usage is TRBV7-2 and J usage is TRBJ2-2; D is possibly TRBD1 (5 bases). The CDR3 totals 15 residues. Germline-derived CDR1 and CDR2 are SGHTA and FQGNSA. Deletions cut 5 bases from V and 4 bases from J, with 14 bases between. In DNA form, the CDR3 reads TGTGCCAGCAGCAGTACAGGTTATAGCACCGGGGAGCTGTTTTTT. It encodes CASSSTGYSTGELFF.

This clone was seen a few times. The chain combines TRBV4-2 with TRBJ2-1, with TRBD2 matching over 7 bases. Germline V CDR1 and CDR2: LGHNA, YNFKEQ. J lost 5 bases, V lost 0 bases, and 10 bases had no gene match. The CDR3 is 17 amino acids. The CDR3 DNA follows: TGTGCCAGCAGCCAAGAGAGGTCTAGCGGAGTGAACAATGAGCAGTTCTTC. Amino acid sequence: CASSQERSSGVNNEQFF.

This rearrangement joins TRBV5-6 to TRBJ1-2; no clear D gene. Germline assignment: CDR1 SGHDT and CDR2 YYEEEE. This CDR3 has 13 amino acids. V was trimmed by 6 bases and J by 4 bases, leaving 13 bases between them. CDR3 residues: CASTPRGGYGYTF. The CDR3 nucleotides are TGTGCCAGCACTCCTCGCGGAGGCTATGGCTACACCTTC.

On this clone itself: At one boundary the junction diverges from the germline segment, which might be a read error. The chain couples TRBV7-2 to TRBJ2-2; TRBD1 matches 10 bases. The CDR3 is made up of 17 amino acids. Germline CDR1 SGHTA, CDR2 FQGNSA. The CDR3 here is CASSVDRGPYEHRGAVF. CDR3 sequence (DNA): TGTGCCAGCAGCGTCGACAGGGGGCCCTACGAACACCGGGGAGCTGTTTTT. The variable domain in full, completed from reference TRBV7-2 and TRBJ2-2, reads GAGVSQSPSNKVTEKGKDVELRCDPISGHTALYWYRQSLGQGLEFLIYFQGNSAPDKSGLPSDRFSAERTGGSVSTLTIQRTQQEDSAVYLCASSVDRGPYEHRGAVFGEGSRLTVL.

V and J are TRBV11-2 and TRBJ2-6; the D is unclear. With 0 bases removed from V and 4 bases from J, the gap between germline ends came to 10 bases. There are 16 residues in the CDR3. Germline values: CDR1 SGHAT, CDR2 FQNNGV. CDR3 sequence reads: CASSLDRVSGANVLTF. CDR3 bases: TGTGCCAGCAGCTTAGACCGGGTTTCAGGGGCCAACGTCCTGACTTTC.

V gene TRBV5-6 combines with J gene TRBJ2-5, with D uncertain. CDR1 and CDR2 (germline): SGHDT, YYEEEE. The ends were cut back, 2 bases at V and 2 bases at J, with 16 bases in the middle. This CDR3 has 16 residues. The CDR3 spells CASSFSLQFLQETQYF. In nucleotides, the CDR3 is TGTGCCAGCAGCTTCTCATTGCAGTTCCTACAAGAGACCCAGTACTTC.

This clone showed up just once. The genes are TRBV7-2 and TRBJ2-2, with unresolved D. Per germline, CDR1 SGHTA and CDR2 FQGNSA. The CDR3 contains 16 residues. Trimming removed 4 bases from V and 5 bases from J, with 17 bases in between. The CDR3 coding sequence is TGTGCCAGCAGCTCATCGGGTCGGAGTGGAACCGGGGAGCTGTTTTTT. Translation gives CASSSSGRSGTGELFF. Full variable domain (missing parts from reference TRBV7-2 and TRBJ2-2): GAGVSQSPSNKVTEKGKDVELRCDPISGHTALYWYRQSLGQGLEFLIYFQGNSAPDKSGLPSDRFSAERTGGSVSTLTIQRTQQEDSAVYLCASSSSGRSGTGELFFGEGSRLTVL.

This chain joins TRBV12-5 and TRBJ1-1; 8 bases are shared with TRBD1. The CDR3 consists of 12 residues. V lost 5 bases to trimming and J lost 7 bases; unmatched junction nucleotides: 3. CDR1 is LGHNT, CDR2 FRNRAP, per germline. CDR3 amino acids: CASGRQGNEAFF. For the CDR3, the DNA is TGTGCTAGTGGTCGACAGGGGAATGAAGCTTTCTTT.

J is TRBJ2-2 and V is TRBV6-4, with D perhaps matching TRBD1 (5 bases). The V end was cut by 1 base, the J end by 7 bases, with 10 bases between. Germline V gene data show CDR1 as MRHNA and CDR2 as SNTAGT. The CDR3 totals 14 residues. The CDR3 sequence: CASSDFSRGGELFF. For the CDR3, the DNA is TGTGCCAGCAGTGACTTCTCAAGGGGCGGGGAGCTGTTTTTT.

This chain connects TRBV6-6 to TRBJ2-7; the match to TRBD1 covers 9 bases. The length of the CDR3 is 14 residues. Trimming cost V 6 bases and J 2 bases; bases outside gene matches: 5. CDR1 and CDR2 (germline): MNHNY, SVGAGI (reference sequence). The CDR3 DNA reads TGTGCCAGCAGGTCCGGGACAGGGACCTACGAGCAGTACGTC. It encodes CASRSGTGTYEQYV.

The rearrangement uses TRBV5-1 and TRBJ2-7; weak D call: TRBD1 (7 bases). The V and J ends lost 0 bases and 0 bases respectively, with 10 bases between them. This CDR3 comprises 15 residues. CDR1 and CDR2 (germline): SGHRS, YFSETQ. CDR3 coding DNA: TGCGCCAGCAGCTTGGGACAGGGACTCTCCTACGAGCAGTACTTC. Its protein product is CASSLGQGLSYEQYF.

The chain links TRBV11-2 to TRBJ2-7; tentatively, D is TRBD1 (7 bases). CDR3 length: 14 residues. CDR1 is SGHAT, CDR2 FQNNGV, per germline. Trimming stripped 5 bases from V and 0 bases from J, with 11 bases between. The CDR3 here is CASSAGGGSYEQYV. In DNA form, the CDR3 reads TGTGCCAGCAGCGCAGGGGGAGGCTCCTACGAGCAGTACGTC.

This clone has more than one count but fewer than ten. This sequence joins TRBV10-3 and TRBJ1-1; TRBD1 matches 11 bases. V shed 3 bases, J shed 7 bases, and the junction held 10 bases outside the gene matches. The CDR3 has 16 amino acids. Germline assignment: CDR1 ENHRY and CDR2 SYGVKD. The CDR3 loop reads CAISDFHRDRGDEAFF. In DNA, the CDR3 is TGTGCCATCAGTGACTTCCACCGGGACAGGGGGGATGAAGCTTTCTTT.

The gene calls are TRBV27 and TRBJ2-7; 7 bases line up with TRBD1. Germline CDR1 reads MNHEY; CDR2 reads SMNVEV (reference sequence). The CDR3 totals 15 residues. V was clipped by 6 bases and J by 4 bases; unmatched bases: 12. The CDR3 DNA sequence: TGTGCCAGCAGCCCCTCTTCCGGGACAGTGTACGAGCAGTACGTC. This translates into CASSPSSGTVYEQYV.

The genes are TRBV7-9 and TRBJ2-1; D ambiguous. Germline V gives CDR1 SEHNR, CDR2 FQNEAQ (reference sequence). This CDR3 is built from 13 residues. V gave up 7 bases and J gave up 7 bases, with 14 bases separating them. The CDR3 loop is CASTRAPSNEQFF. The CDR3, as DNA: TGTGCCAGCACCCGGGCCCCCTCGAATGAGCAGTTCTTC.

V gene TRBV6-5 combines with J gene TRBJ2-3; D is possibly TRBD2 (5 bases). This CDR3 has 15 residues. V was clipped by 4 bases and J by 1 base, with 12 bases between them. The germline CDR1 and CDR2 sequences are MNHEY and SVGAGI. The CDR3 DNA is TGTGCCAGCAGTTCAGCGATGCGGGGCACAGATACGCAGTATTTT. It encodes CASSSAMRGTDTQYF.